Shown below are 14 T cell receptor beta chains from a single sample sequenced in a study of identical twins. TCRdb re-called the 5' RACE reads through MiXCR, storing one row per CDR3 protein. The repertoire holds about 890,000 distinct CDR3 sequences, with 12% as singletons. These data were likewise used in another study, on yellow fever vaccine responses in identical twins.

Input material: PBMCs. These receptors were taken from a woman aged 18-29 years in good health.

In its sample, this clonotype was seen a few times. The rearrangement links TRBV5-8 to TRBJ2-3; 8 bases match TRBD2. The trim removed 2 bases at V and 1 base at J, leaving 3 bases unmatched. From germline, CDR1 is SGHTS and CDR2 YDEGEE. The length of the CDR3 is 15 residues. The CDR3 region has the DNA TGTGCCAGCAGCTTTCAACTAGCGGGCACAGATACGCAGTATTTT. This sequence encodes CASSFQLAGTDTQYF.

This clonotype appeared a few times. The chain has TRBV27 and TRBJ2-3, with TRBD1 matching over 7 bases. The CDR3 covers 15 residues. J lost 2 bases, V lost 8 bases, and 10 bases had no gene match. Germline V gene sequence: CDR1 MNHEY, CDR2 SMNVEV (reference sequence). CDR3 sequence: CASAFGTADTDTQYF. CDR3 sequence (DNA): TGTGCCAGCGCCTTCGGGACAGCTGACACAGATACGCAGTATTTT.

CDR3 loop: CASRRDFTYNEQFF. In DNA, the CDR3 is TGTGCCAGCAGACGAGACTTTACCTACAATGAGCAGTTCTTC. The chain is built from TRBV28 and TRBJ2-1, with no clear D. The CDR3 spans 14 residues. V was shortened by 6 bases and J by 2 bases, with 11 bases between the two germline ends. CDR1 is MDHEN and CDR2 is SYDVKM in the germline V gene.

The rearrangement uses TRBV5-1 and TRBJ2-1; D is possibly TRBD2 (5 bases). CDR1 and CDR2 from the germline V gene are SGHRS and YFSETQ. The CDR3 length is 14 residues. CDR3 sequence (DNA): TGCGCAGATGTTGGGAGCGGTTCCTACAATGAGCAGTTCTTC. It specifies CADVGSGSYNEQFF.

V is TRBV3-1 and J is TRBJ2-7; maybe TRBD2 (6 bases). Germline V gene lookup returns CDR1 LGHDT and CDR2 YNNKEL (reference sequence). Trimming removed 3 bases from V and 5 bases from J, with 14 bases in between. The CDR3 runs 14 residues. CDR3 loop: CASSHGGEFNEQYF. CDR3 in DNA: TGTGCCAGCAGCCACGGAGGGGAATTCAACGAGCAGTACTTC.

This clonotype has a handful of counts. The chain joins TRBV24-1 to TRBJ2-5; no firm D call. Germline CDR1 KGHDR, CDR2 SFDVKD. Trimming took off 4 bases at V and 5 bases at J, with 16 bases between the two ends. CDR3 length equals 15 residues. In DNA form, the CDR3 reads TGTGCCACCAGTGACCCTCCTCGAGTTAGGGAGACCCAGTACTTC. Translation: CATSDPPRVRETQYF.

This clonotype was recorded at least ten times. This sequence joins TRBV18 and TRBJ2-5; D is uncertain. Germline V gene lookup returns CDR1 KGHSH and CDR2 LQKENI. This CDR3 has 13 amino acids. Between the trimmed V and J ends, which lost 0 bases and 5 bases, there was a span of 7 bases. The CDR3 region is CASSPPNRETQYF. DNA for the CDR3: TGTGCCAGCTCACCACCGAACCGGGAGACCCAGTACTTC. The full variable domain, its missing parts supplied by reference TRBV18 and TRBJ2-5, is NAGVMQNPRHLVRRRGQEARLRCSPMKGHSHVYWYRQLPEEGLKFMVYLQKENIIDESGMPKERFSAEFPKEGPSILRIQQVVRGDSAAYFCASSPPNRETQYFGPGTRLLVL.

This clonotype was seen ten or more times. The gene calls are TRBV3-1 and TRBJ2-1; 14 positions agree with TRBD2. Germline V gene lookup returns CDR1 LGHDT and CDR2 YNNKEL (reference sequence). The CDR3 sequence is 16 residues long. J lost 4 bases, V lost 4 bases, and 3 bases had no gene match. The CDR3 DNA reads TGTGCCAGCAGCCCAAGGACTAGCGGGGGGTACAATGAGCAGTTCTTC. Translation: CASSPRTSGGYNEQFF.

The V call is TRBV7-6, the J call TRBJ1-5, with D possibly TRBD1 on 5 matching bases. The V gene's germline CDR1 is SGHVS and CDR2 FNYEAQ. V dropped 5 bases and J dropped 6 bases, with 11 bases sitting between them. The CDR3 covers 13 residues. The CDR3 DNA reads TGTGCCAGCAGCCCAGGGCCAAGTCAGCCCCAGCATTTT. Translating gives CASSPGPSQPQHF.

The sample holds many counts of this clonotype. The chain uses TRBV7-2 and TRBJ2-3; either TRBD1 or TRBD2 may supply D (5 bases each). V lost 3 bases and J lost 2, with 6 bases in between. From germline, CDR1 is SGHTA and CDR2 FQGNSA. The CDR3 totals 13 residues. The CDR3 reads CASSFGTTDTQYF. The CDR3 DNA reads TGTGCCAGCAGCTTCGGGACCACAGATACGCAGTATTTT.

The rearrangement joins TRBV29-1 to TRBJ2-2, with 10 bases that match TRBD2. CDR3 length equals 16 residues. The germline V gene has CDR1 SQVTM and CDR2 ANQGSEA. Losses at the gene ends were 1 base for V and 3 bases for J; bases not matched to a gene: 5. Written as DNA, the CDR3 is TGCAGCGTTGAAGTGGCTAGCGGGGGTTACACCGGGGAGCTGTTTTTT. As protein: CSVEVASGGYTGELFF.

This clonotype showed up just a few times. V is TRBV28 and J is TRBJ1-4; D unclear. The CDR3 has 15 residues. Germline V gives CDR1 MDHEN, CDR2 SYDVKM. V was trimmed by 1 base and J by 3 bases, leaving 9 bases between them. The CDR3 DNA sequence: TGTGCCAGCAGTTTATTTGGCGCCTCTAATGAAAAACTGTTTTTT. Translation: CASSLFGASNEKLFF.

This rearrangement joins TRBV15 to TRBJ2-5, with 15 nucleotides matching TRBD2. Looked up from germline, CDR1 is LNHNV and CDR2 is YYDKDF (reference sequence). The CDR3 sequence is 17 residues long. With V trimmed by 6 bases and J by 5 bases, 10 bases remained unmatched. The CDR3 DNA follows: TGTGCCACCAGATTATGGACTAGCGGGAGGGCCGGCGAGACCCAGTACTTC. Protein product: CATRLWTSGRAGETQYF.

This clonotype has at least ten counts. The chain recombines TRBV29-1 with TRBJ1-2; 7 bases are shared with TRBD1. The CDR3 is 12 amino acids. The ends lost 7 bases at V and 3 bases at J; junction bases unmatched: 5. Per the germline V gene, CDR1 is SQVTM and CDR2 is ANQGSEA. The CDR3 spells CSDDTGDYGYTF. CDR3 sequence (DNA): TGCAGCGACGATACAGGGGACTATGGCTACACCTTC.